Below, 16 T cell receptor beta chains from the same sample are listed, as sequenced in a study of OX40 agonist ivuxolimab in advanced cancers. Using immunoSEQ multiplex PCR, the repertoire was profiled, and TCRdb retains in-frame clones only, with some absent. The table records 45,000 to 50,000 clones, approximately 89% of them present only once. The material was CD4+ or CD8+ T cells sorted from blood, obtained in a trial of the OX40 agonist ivuxolimab. These receptors all come from an adult with an advanced solid tumor such as melanoma, head and neck, liver or kidney cancer.

This chain uses TRBV23-1 with TRBJ1-1; D is undetermined. TRBV23-1 is given ORF status, its function remaining uncertain. The CDR3 has 16 residues. Trimming removed 0 bases at V and 3 bases at J, with 14 bases between. The CDR3 region has the DNA TGCGCCAGCAGTCAATCAATATTTCGCCAGGACACTGAAGCTTTCTTT. Translated: CASSQSIFRQDTEAFF.

The rearrangement links TRBV7-6 to TRBJ2-1, with TRBD2 matching 7 bases. Per the germline V gene, CDR1 is SGHVS and CDR2 is FNYEAQ. Trimming cost V 3 bases and J 6 bases; bases outside gene matches: 5. The CDR3 has 14 residues. The CDR3 DNA sequence: TGTGCCAGCAGCTTCGGTACGGGAGGCAATGAGCAGTTCTTC. It is translated as CASSFGTGGNEQFF.

The genes are TRBV7-6 and TRBJ1-1; D gene ambiguous. This CDR3 region has 13 residues. The germline gives CDR1 SGHVS, CDR2 FNYEAQ. With 1 base removed from V and 8 bases from J, the gap between germline ends came to 11 bases. The CDR3 loop reads CASSLVEIQEAFF. The CDR3 bases are TGTGCCAGCAGCTTAGTAGAAATCCAGGAAGCTTTCTTT.

The CDR3 is CASSLAQGLYNEQFF. CDR3 nucleotides: TGCGCCAGCAGCTTGGCGCAGGGTTTATATAATGAGCAGTTCTTC. This chain joins TRBV5-1 and TRBJ2-1; TRBD1 might be the D (5 bases). CDR3 length equals 15 residues. V was trimmed by 0 bases and J by 7 bases, leaving 14 bases between them. The germline CDR1 and CDR2 sequences are SGHRS and YFSETQ. The variable domain in full, completed from reference TRBV5-1 and TRBJ2-1, reads KAGVTQTPRYLIKTRGQQVTLSCSPISGHRSVSWYQQTPGQGLQFLFEYFSETQRNKGNFPGRFSGRQFSNSRSEMNVSTLELGDSALYLCASSLAQGLYNEQFFGPGTRLTVL.

This chain uses TRBV7-7 with TRBJ1-1; D gene ambiguous. V lost 3 bases to trimming and J lost 1 base, with 6 bases between them. CDR3 length: 13 amino acids. Germline V gives CDR1 SSHAT, CDR2 FNYEAQ (reference sequence). The CDR3 protein is CASSFGKNTEAFF. Here the CDR3 DNA reads TGTGCCAGCAGCTTTGGGAAGAACACTGAAGCTTTCTTT.

This clone appeared once. The chain recombines TRBV9 with TRBJ2-2; 8 positions match TRBD2. The length of the CDR3 is 16 residues. The V segment lost 1 base and the J segment 6 bases; nucleotides outside the gene matches: 8. The germline CDR1 and CDR2 sequences are SGDLS and YYNGEE. This CDR3 is CASSVLSGINPGELFF. CDR3 bases: TGTGCCAGCAGCGTACTTAGCGGGATTAATCCCGGGGAGCTGTTTTTT. The variable domain in full, with the rest retrieved from reference TRBV9 and TRBJ2-2, is DSGVTQTPKHLITATGQRVTLRCSPRSGDLSVYWYQQSLDQGLQFLIQYYNGEERAKGNILERFSAQQFPDLHSELNLSSLELGDSALYFCASSVLSGINPGELFFGEGSRLTVL.

V is TRBV29-1 and J is TRBJ1-5; D remains ambiguous. The germline V gene encodes CDR1 SQVTM and CDR2 ANQGSEA. CDR3 length equals 13 residues. Trimming removed 4 bases at V and 4 bases at J, with 11 bases between. The CDR3 nucleotides are TGCAGCGTTGTGTCAGCCCAAAATCAGCCCCAGCATTTT. Translating it yields CSVVSAQNQPQHF.

The chain carries TRBV27 and TRBJ1-1; tentatively, D is TRBD1 (5 bases). The CDR3 has 13 residues. CDR1 is MNHEY, CDR2 SMNVEV, per germline (reference sequence). The V gene lost 5 bases and the J gene lost 1 base, with 8 bases spanning the gap. Here the CDR3 reads CASSLGPNTEAFF. In DNA, the CDR3 is TGTGCCAGCAGTCTGGGGCCGAACACTGAAGCTTTCTTT.

The chain couples TRBV14 to TRBJ2-1; possibly TRBD2 for D (6 bases). The CDR3 has 15 residues. CDR1 is SGHDN and CDR2 is FVKESK in the germline V gene. Trimming removed 1 base from V and 4 bases from J, with 11 bases in between. The CDR3 protein is CASSQATGEYNEQFF. CDR3 bases: TGTGCCAGCAGCCAAGCGACGGGGGAGTACAATGAGCAGTTCTTC.

This clone showed up just a few times. J is TRBJ1-5 and V is TRBV28, with 7 positions matching TRBD1. This CDR3 spans 16 amino acids. Germline V CDR1 and CDR2: MDHEN, SYDVKM. V trimming: 5 bases; J trimming: 2 bases; junction bases outside the gene matches: 9. The CDR3 nucleotides read TGTGCCAGCAGTCTTCGACAGGGTCGTGGCAATCAGCCCCAGCATTTT. Its protein product is CASSLRQGRGNQPQHF.

The V and J genes are TRBV27 and TRBJ2-1; D is possibly TRBD2 (6 bases). CDR3 length equals 12 residues. Trimming took off 6 bases at V and 8 bases at J, with 11 bases between the two ends. Germline CDR1 and CDR2: MNHEY and SMNVEV (reference sequence). CDR3 bases: TGTGCCAGCAGCCTGTCGGGGGATGAGCAGTTCTTC. Protein product: CASSLSGDEQFF.

The chain carries TRBV5-1 and TRBJ1-1; D is ambiguous. The germline V gene encodes CDR1 SGHRS and CDR2 YFSETQ. The CDR3 loop spans 13 amino acids. The V and J ends lost 2 bases and 3 bases respectively, with 8 bases between them. DNA for the CDR3: TGCGCCAGCAGCTTTGGCGGAGACACTGAAGCTTTCTTT. Its translation: CASSFGGDTEAFF.

The chain links TRBV12-5 to TRBJ1-3; TRBD1 matches 9 bases. The germline gives CDR1 LGHNT, CDR2 FRNRAP. The CDR3 is 17 residues long. The junction had 11 bases not matched to a gene; V was cut back by 5 bases and J by 3 bases. The CDR3, as DNA: TGTGCTAGTGGTGAAACACAGGGGGCGTTGGGTGGAAACACCATATATTTT. Translated: CASGETQGALGGNTIYF.

V gene TRBV4-1 combines with J gene TRBJ1-1; TRBD1 is a possible D gene (5 bases). The CDR3 has 17 residues. Trimming took 7 bases from V and 1 from J, leaving 22 bases between them. Germline V gene data show CDR1 as MGHRA and CDR2 as YSYEKL. The CDR3 DNA is TGCGCCAGCACCTGGGGTCCTAGCAGGGAAGGGAACACTGAAGCTTTCTTT. The encoded protein is CASTWGPSREGNTEAFF.

The chain couples TRBV19 to TRBJ1-1; tentatively, D is TRBD1 (6 bases). The CDR3 length is 14 residues. Germline CDR1 and CDR2: LNHDA and SQIVND (reference sequence). The V gene lost 5 bases and the J gene lost 3 bases, with 13 bases spanning the gap. The CDR3 reads CASSVPGGHTEAFF. In nucleotides, the CDR3 is TGTGCCAGTAGTGTCCCCGGGGGGCACACTGAAGCTTTCTTT.

The V gene is TRBV7-6, the J gene TRBJ2-6, with D tentatively TRBD2 (5 bases). V was trimmed by 5 bases and J by 1 base, leaving 21 bases between them. The CDR3 loop spans 19 amino acids. Germline V gene lookup returns CDR1 SGHVS and CDR2 FNYEAQ. CDR3 sequence (DNA): TGTGCCAGCAGCCCAGACCTCGGACTGCACCATTCTGGGGCCAACGTCCTGACTTTC. This encodes CASSPDLGLHHSGANVLTF.